Shown below are 2 T cell receptor beta chains from a single sample sequenced in a study of regulatory T cells in long-lasting Graves disease. Specified time point: newly diagnosed GD, antithyroid drugs for less than 3 months. TCR sequences were obtained from RNA taken from PBMCs. HTBI primers from iRepertoire and Arm-PCR of CDR3 regions yielded the TCR beta libraries. Using its own MiXCR run on the multiplex PCR reads, TCRdb lists one record per CDR3 protein. The sample comprises a few hundred thousand distinct CDR3 sequences, about 18% of which are singletons, and less than 15% rests with the top ten. In addition, the sample was reused for a study of T cells in Graves' hyperthyroidism and ophthalmopathy.

This sample comprised peripheral blood mononuclear cells (PBMCs), obtained at new diagnosis, from a patient treated with antithyroid drugs. The receptors were sampled from a woman aged 30 to 39 with Graves disease.

The J gene is TRBJ2-1, the V gene TRBV7-2; 10 nucleotides match TRBD2. The CDR3 has 19 residues. The V gene end was trimmed by 5 bases and the J gene end by 3 bases; junction bases not matched to a gene: 16. Germline V lookup: CDR1 SGHTA, CDR2 FQGNSA. The CDR3 sequence: CASSKQGSGGTINYNEQFF. The CDR3 bases are TGTGCCAGCAGCAAACAGGGTAGCGGGGGGACAATAAACTACAATGAGCAGTTCTTC.

This sequence joins TRBV5-5 and TRBJ2-5; 14 bases map to TRBD2. With V trimmed by 2 bases and J by 5 bases, 2 bases remained unmatched. CDR3 size: 15 residues. Germline V gives CDR1 SGHKS, CDR2 YYEKEE (reference sequence). The CDR3 bases are TGTGCCAGCAGCTTCGGGACTAGCGGGGGTGAGACCCAGTACTTC. It encodes CASSFGTSGGETQYF.